A single sample is the source of the 15 T cell receptor beta chains below, sequenced in a study of spatial heterogeneity in lung cancer. Time point defined: sample taken at primary tumor resection. Without sorting, whole RNA was sequenced from tumor, nontumor lung or frozen PBMC. TCRdb reprocessed the 5' RACE reads via MiXCR and lists one record per CDR3 protein. This sample yields around 11,000 distinct CDR3 sequences, of which approximately 24% are seen a single time; 33% belongs to the top ten. The sequencing here drew on PBMCs, taken at surgery. These receptor sequences come from a female donor with early-stage non-small cell lung cancer.

This clonotype was found once. This sequence joins TRBV29-1 and TRBJ2-7; D is uncertain. Germline-derived CDR1 and CDR2 are SQVTM and ANQGSEA. The CDR3 covers 12 residues. The V end lost 4 bases, the J end lost 4 bases, and 11 bases lay between the germline ends. CDR3 sequence (DNA): TGCAGCGTTGCTGACAACAATTACGAGCAGTACTTC. Its translation: CSVADNNYEQYF.

A few counts support this clonotype. The V call is TRBV6-1, the J call TRBJ2-2; D is possibly TRBD2 (6 bases). CDR3 size: 13 residues. Between the trimmed V and J ends, which lost 6 bases and 5 bases, there was a span of 10 bases. CDR1 and CDR2 from the germline V gene are MNHNS and SASEGT. In DNA, the CDR3 is TGTGCCAGCAGCCCGGGAGAGACCGGGGAGCTGTTTTTT. It specifies CASSPGETGELFF.

This clonotype was counted ten times or more. This sequence joins TRBV4-1 and TRBJ2-3; 13 bases agree with TRBD2. Germline V lookup: CDR1 MGHRA, CDR2 YSYEKL. This CDR3 is built from 20 residues. V dropped 1 base and J dropped 6; count of bases not matched to a gene: 16. The CDR3 DNA reads as TGCGCCAGCAGCCAAGGGGGCCTCTCCGGACTAGCGGGAGAGTGGGATACGCAGTATTTT. This sequence encodes CASSQGGLSGLAGEWDTQYF.

This clonotype was detected many times. This sequence joins TRBV30 and TRBJ1-1; D call uncertain. The germline CDR1 and CDR2 sequences are GTSNPN and SVGIG (reference sequence). The length of the CDR3 is 13 residues. V lost 3 bases and J lost 6, with 14 bases in between. CDR3 loop: CAWSTLGMAEAFF. CDR3 coding DNA: TGTGCCTGGAGCACTTTGGGGATGGCTGAAGCTTTCTTT.

This clonotype has a count of ten or more. The V call is TRBV29-1, the J call TRBJ1-5, with D maybe TRBD1 (6 bases). The germline V gene encodes CDR1 SQVTM and CDR2 ANQGSEA. The CDR3 spans 14 residues. Trimming took off 7 bases at V and 0 bases at J, with 13 bases between the two ends. CDR3: CSAETGDSNQPQHF. Written as DNA, the CDR3 is TGCAGCGCCGAGACAGGAGATAGCAATCAGCCCCAGCATTTT. Full variable domain (outside the CDR3, taken from reference TRBV29-1 and TRBJ1-5): SAVISQKPSRDICQRGTSLTIQCQVDSQVTMMFWYRQQPGQSLTLIATANQGSEATYESGFVIDKFPISRPNLTFSTLTVSNMSPEDSSIYLCSAETGDSNQPQHFGDGTRLSIL.

The rearrangement links TRBV12-3 or TRBV12-4 to TRBJ2-7; possible D gene TRBD1, 5 bases. The length of the CDR3 is 17 residues. The V end was cut by 3 bases, the J end by 1 base, with 19 bases between. This chain's CDR3 is CASSFLAGPRQSYEQYF. The CDR3 DNA follows: TGTGCCAGCAGTTTCCTGGCAGGGCCGCGCCAGTCCTACGAGCAGTACTTC.

The rearrangement links TRBV3-1 to TRBJ1-1; D is undetermined. The V end was cut by 0 bases, the J end by 1 base, with 6 bases between. Germline lookup yields CDR1 LGHDT and CDR2 YNNKEL (reference sequence). The CDR3 runs 14 residues. CDR3 sequence: CASSQEIANTEAFF. CDR3 DNA sequence: TGTGCCAGCAGCCAAGAGATAGCGAACACTGAAGCTTTCTTT. Combining the CDR3 with reference TRBV3-1 and TRBJ1-1 gives the whole variable domain DTAVSQTPKYLVTQMGNDKSIKCEQNLGHDTMYWYKQDSKKFLKIMFSYNNKELIINETVPNRFSPKSPDKAHLNLHINSLELGDSAVYFCASSQEIANTEAFFGQGTRLTVV.

There are a few counts of this clonotype. The gene calls are TRBV7-6 and TRBJ2-2, with TRBD2 matching over 13 bases. V shed 5 bases, J shed 5 bases, and the junction held 8 bases outside the gene matches. This CDR3 is 17 amino acids long. Germline V lookup: CDR1 SGHVS, CDR2 FNYEAQ. The CDR3 region is CASSPGTSGIGTGELFF. As DNA, the CDR3 is TGTGCCAGCAGCCCAGGGACTAGCGGGATAGGTACCGGGGAGCTGTTTTTT.

There are a few counts of this clonotype. The V gene is TRBV2, the J gene TRBJ1-2; TRBD1 might be the D (5 bases). Deletions cut 11 bases from V and 8 bases from J, with 15 bases between. Per germline, CDR1 SNHLY and CDR2 FYNNEI. CDR3 size: 11 residues. CDR3 sequence reads: CAAALRGGYTF. The CDR3 nucleotides are TGTGCCGCCGCCCTTAGGGGAGGCTACACCTTC.

The chain links TRBV6-5 to TRBJ2-7; perhaps D is TRBD1 or TRBD2 (5 bases each). The V end lost 5 bases, the J end lost 0 bases, and 17 bases lay between the germline ends. Germline CDR1 reads MNHEY; CDR2 reads SVGAGI. The CDR3 is 16 amino acids. The CDR3 loop reads CASSRQPGRGSYEQYF. The CDR3 region has the DNA TGTGCCAGCAGTCGCCAACCGGGACGGGGCTCCTACGAGCAGTACTTC.

By share of the sample, this clonotype is medium-sized. V usage is TRBV6-5 and J usage is TRBJ2-5; D gene uncertain. Trimming removed 0 bases from V and 2 bases from J, with 16 bases in between. The CDR3 runs to 17 residues. The germline V gene has CDR1 MNHEY and CDR2 SVGAGI. CDR3 in amino acids: CASSYSVQALQQETQYF. The CDR3 DNA reads TGTGCCAGCAGTTACTCAGTTCAAGCGCTACAACAAGAGACCCAGTACTTC.

This clonotype is termed medium-sized. The chain recombines TRBV2 with TRBJ2-3; 10 nucleotides match TRBD2. The J segment lost 0 bases and the V segment lost 5 bases, leaving 5 bases of the junction unmatched. The germline V gene has CDR1 SNHLY and CDR2 FYNNEI. This CDR3 has 16 residues. The CDR3 sequence: CASSIAGGLSTDTQYF. Here the CDR3 DNA reads TGTGCCAGCAGTATAGCGGGAGGTCTTAGCACAGATACGCAGTATTTT.

V gene TRBV29-1 combines with J gene TRBJ1-2, with TRBD1 matching over 8 bases. CDR3 size: 15 residues. CDR1 is SQVTM, CDR2 ANQGSEA, per germline. The junction had 13 bases not matched to a gene; V was cut back by 6 bases and J by 4 bases. This chain's CDR3 is CSVPSGTGGGYGYTF. The CDR3 nucleotides are TGCAGCGTGCCCTCCGGGACAGGAGGAGGCTATGGCTACACCTTC.

The V call is TRBV6-5, the J call TRBJ2-2, with 8 bases matching TRBD1. This CDR3 region has 17 residues. Per the germline V gene, CDR1 is MNHEY and CDR2 is SVGAGI. Losses at the gene ends were 0 bases for V and 2 bases for J; bases not matched to a gene: 5. CDR3 DNA: TGTGCCAGCAGTTACTCATATGACAGGGGCAACACCGGGGAGCTGTTTTTT. Translated: CASSYSYDRGNTGELFF.

A few counts support this clonotype. V is TRBV7-8 and J is TRBJ2-3; no definite D call. The CDR3 is 16 residues long. Per germline, CDR1 SGHVS and CDR2 FQNEAQ. Trimming removed 0 bases from V and 2 bases from J, with 12 bases in between. In DNA form, the CDR3 reads TGTGCCAGCAGCTTAGCATACATCACCAACACAGATACGCAGTATTTT. Protein sequence: CASSLAYITNTDTQYF.